This TCR beta chain was retrieved from a study of T cells in Graves' hyperthyroidism and ophthalmopathy. The PBMCs were taken from 10 ml of fresh peripheral blood. The sample holds many counts of this clonotype. Its antigen is not known. Overall study findings and caveats: A 13 V-J signature model discriminated ophthalmopathy versus stable hyperthyroidism.

Using RNA transcripts as the source, TCR beta CDR3 regions were amplified. HTBI primers were employed in a first-round RT-PCR of the TCR CDR3. TCRdb passed the multiplex PCR reads through MiXCR, listing each CDR3 protein once. Seen here are about 380,000 distinct CDR3 sequences, around 13% observed once, and the top ten hold roughly a fifth. The TCR sequence derives from a woman aged 30 to 39 with Graves' ophthalmopathy. The source material was blood.

CDR3 sequence: CSARDSAAAQETQYF. CDR3 in DNA: TGCAGTGCTAGAGATTCGGCAGCCGCCCAAGAGACCCAGTACTTC. The J gene is TRBJ2-5, the V gene TRBV20-1; no firm D call. V lost 0 bases, J lost 1 base, and 12 bases lay in between. Germline assignment: CDR1 DFQATT and CDR2 SNEGSKA (reference sequence). This CDR3 region has 15 residues.